This T cell receptor beta chain was recovered during a study of blood T cell repertoires in COVID-19 (dated by TCRdb to about 2020). With respect to the entire study: The collaborator samples originated in the United States, Italy and Spain and spanned the acute and convalescent phases of COVID-19. The prospective study material was composed of cDNA or gDNA derived from T cells, B-cell-depleted T cells, or PBMCs. Deeply sampled blood TCRbeta repertoires from subjects exposed to, actively infected with, or recovered from COVID-19 were included in the dataset. A freely available public database, intended as a resource for researchers studying the immune response to SARS-CoV-2, is where the repertoires were released. Samples came from the ongoing ImmuneRACE study (first 160 participants) plus 1,254 subjects from 6 global collaborators. The sample metadata nearly always contained a de-identified subject ID, COVID-19 status, age in years and sex. HLA class I and class II types, where available, came from metadata supplied by the sample provider rather than from assay-based typing.

Whole blood was collected in K2EDTA tubes by collaborating institutions according to the institutions' own protocols. For TCRbeta analysis, collaborator samples were shipped as frozen whole blood, as isolated PBMCs, or as DNA extracted from either sample type. TCRbeta CDR3 regions were amplified from genomic DNA by means of the immunoSEQ Assay, a bias-controlled multiplex PCR. For the original study's pipeline: The number of nucleated cells in each sample was estimated by amplification of reference gene primers within the assay. Sequence reads were collapsed and filtered to measure the absolute abundance of every unique TCRbeta CDR3 rearrangement. Productive Simpson clonality was computed per sample as the square root of Simpson's diversity index over productive rearrangements. Drawn from immuneACCESS, this table holds only the in-frame rearrangements with V and J called that TCRdb kept. Clones are partly lost; checked studies trace under half to an unresolved V gene and leave the rest unexplained. V, J and clone size are taken as reported in that table, and D and trimming were inferred from the DNA itself. This sample comprises roughly 180,000 clones, 70% to 90% of them detected only once. The ten top clones hold 4% of the sample.

Measured from the cysteine to the phenylalanine, the CDR3 is 14 residues long. Left in the record is the CDR3 DNA by itself, 42 bases read in frame from the first base. Here V drops 10 bases and J drops 7 bases, and the junction holds 14 bases not matched to any gene. Taken from the germline V gene, the CDR1 and CDR2 loops are SGHDT and YYEEEE. This clone came up a few times. No antigen is known for it. The record has no base qualities; no much larger clone is one base away. Broader findings and caveats from the paper: Clinical and demographic metadata were provided uncurated, with the amount varying by source and participant.

The V and J genes are TRBV5-6 and TRBJ2-1, with 7 junctional bases fitting TRBD1. The specimen was peripheral blood. The clonotype originates from a woman in her twenties or thirties with acute or convalescent COVID-19. The bases read TGTGCCGGAGCAGTGGGAGAACAGGGGAATGAGCAGTTCTTC. Its protein is CAGAVGEQGNEQFF.